The entry below gives a single T cell receptor beta chain sequence along with its context. The antigen remains unidentified. The data derive from a study of PD-1 blockade in classical Hodgkin lymphoma. Overall study: Intravenous nivolumab at 3 mg/kg was given to patients every 2 weeks.

General study points: Patients who initiated nivolumab within 1 year of ASCT were excluded. Diversity similar to that of newly diagnosed patients was seen at baseline in complete responders. It was CD4+ TCR diversity, not CD8+, that rose significantly by C4D1.

The repertoire was sequenced with immunoSEQ multiplex PCR; TCRdb's copy has only in-frame clones and lacks some. The profile covers about 58,000 clones, with approximately 90% appearing a single time and 8.5% to 12% taken by the ten largest. This CDR3 spans 15 amino acids. Germline loops: CDR1 MGHRA, CDR2 YSYEKL. V shed 4 bases and J shed 0 bases, with 12 bases lying between them. All patients experienced relapse after autologous stem cell transplantation, and brentuximab vedotin exposure was variable. This receptor was identified in a human donor with classical Hodgkin lymphoma. The chain combines TRBV4-1 with TRBJ2-5, with TRBD1 as a possible D gene (6 bases). Here the sequenced sample was peripheral blood mononuclear cells (PBMCs), taken before the second cycle of nivolumab. Written as DNA, the CDR3 is TGCGCCAGCAGCCGGACAGAAACGTACCAAGAGACCCAGTACTTC. Encoded protein: CASSRTETYQETQYF.